This TCR beta chain came from a study of blood T cell repertoires in COVID-19. Study context: Sites in the United States, Italy and Spain provided acute and convalescent COVID-19 samples.

Data came from immunoSEQ multiplex PCR; TCRdb stores just in-frame clones and leaves some out. The sample holds approximately 330,000 clones, about 87% seen once. CDR1 and CDR2 (germline): MNHEY, SVGAGI. The junction had 9 bases not matched to a gene; V was cut back by 4 bases and J by 9 bases. The CDR3 totals 14 residues. This TCR derives from a young man with COVID-19, enrolled during active disease. The chain combines TRBV6-5 with TRBJ1-5, with TRBD1 identical over 7 bases. Sample: peripheral blood. The CDR3 sequence: CASSFNRGSGPQHF. The CDR3 DNA sequence: TGTGCCAGCAGTTTCAACAGGGGTTCGGGGCCCCAGCATTTT.